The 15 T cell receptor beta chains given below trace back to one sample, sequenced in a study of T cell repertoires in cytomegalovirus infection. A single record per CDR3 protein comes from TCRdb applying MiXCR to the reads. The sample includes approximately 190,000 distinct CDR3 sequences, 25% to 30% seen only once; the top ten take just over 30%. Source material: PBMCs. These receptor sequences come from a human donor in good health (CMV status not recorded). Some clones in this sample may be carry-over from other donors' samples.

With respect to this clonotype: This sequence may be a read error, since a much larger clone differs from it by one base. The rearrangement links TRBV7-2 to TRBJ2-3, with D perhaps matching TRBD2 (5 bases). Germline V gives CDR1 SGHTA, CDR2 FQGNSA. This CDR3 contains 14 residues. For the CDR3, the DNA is TGTGCCAGCAGCTTAGTGACCTGGGGAGATACGCAGTGTTTT. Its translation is CASSLVTWGDTQCF.

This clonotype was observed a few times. In nucleotides, the CDR3 is TGTGCCAGTCTCCAGGGAGGGTCTAGAAGTGAGCAGTTCTTC. Translation gives CASLQGGSRSEQFF. This sequence joins TRBV6-1 and TRBJ2-1, with 7 positions matching TRBD2. The CDR3 has 14 residues. V was pared by 9 bases and J by 9 bases, with 14 bases of the junction left unmatched. Germline assignment: CDR1 MNHNS and CDR2 SASEGT.

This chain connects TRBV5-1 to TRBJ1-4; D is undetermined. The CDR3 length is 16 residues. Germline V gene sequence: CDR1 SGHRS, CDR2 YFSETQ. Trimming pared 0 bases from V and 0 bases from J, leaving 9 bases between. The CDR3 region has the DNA TGCGCCAGCAGCTTGGCAGACGGGGCAACTAATGAAAAACTGTTTTTT. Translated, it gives CASSLADGATNEKLFF.

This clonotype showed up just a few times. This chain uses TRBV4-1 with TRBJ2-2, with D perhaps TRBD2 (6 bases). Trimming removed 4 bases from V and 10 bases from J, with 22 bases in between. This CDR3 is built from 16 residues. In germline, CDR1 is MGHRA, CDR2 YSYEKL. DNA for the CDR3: TGCGCCAGCAGCCGGGGGGAAACTGGTCGCCGGGCGGAGCTGTTTTTT. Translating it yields CASSRGETGRRAELFF.

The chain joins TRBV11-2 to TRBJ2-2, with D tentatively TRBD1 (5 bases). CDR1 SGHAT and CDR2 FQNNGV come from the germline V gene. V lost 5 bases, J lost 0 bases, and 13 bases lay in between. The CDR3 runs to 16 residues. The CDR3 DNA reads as TGTGCCAGCAGCCGGGCAACAGGTGCGAACACCGGGGAGCTGTTTTTT. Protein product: CASSRATGANTGELFF.

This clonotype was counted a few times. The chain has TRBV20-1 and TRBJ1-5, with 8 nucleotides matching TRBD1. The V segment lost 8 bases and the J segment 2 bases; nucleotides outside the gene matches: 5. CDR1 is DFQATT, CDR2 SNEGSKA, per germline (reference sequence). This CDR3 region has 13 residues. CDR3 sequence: CSTGGKGNQPQHF. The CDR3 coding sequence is TGCAGTACAGGGGGTAAGGGCAATCAGCCCCAGCATTTT.

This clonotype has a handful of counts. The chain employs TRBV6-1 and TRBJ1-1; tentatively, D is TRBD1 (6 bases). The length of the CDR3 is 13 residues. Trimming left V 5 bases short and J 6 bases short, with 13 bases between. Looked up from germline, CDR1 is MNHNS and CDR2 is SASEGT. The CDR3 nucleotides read TGTGCCAGCAGTTATGGGACACCCCCTGAAGCTTTCTTT. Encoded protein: CASSYGTPPEAFF.

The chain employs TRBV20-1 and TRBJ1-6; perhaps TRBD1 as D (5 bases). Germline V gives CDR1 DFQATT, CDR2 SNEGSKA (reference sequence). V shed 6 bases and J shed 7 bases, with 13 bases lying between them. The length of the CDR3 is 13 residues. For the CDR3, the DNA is TGCAGTGCGGGACCCGGGCGGAATTCACCCCTCCACTTT. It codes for CSAGPGRNSPLHF.

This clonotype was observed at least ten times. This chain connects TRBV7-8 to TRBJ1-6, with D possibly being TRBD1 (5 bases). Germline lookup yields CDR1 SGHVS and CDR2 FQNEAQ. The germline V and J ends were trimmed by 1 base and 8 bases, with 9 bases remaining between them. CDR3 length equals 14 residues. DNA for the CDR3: TGTGCCAGCAGCTTAGTGCCGGGGGATTCACCCCTCCACTTT. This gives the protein CASSLVPGDSPLHF.

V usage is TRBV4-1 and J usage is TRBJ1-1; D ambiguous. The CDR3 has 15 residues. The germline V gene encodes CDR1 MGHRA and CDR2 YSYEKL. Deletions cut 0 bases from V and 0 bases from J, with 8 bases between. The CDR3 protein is CASSQDSDLNTEAFF. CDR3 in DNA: TGCGCCAGCAGCCAAGACTCCGATCTGAACACTGAAGCTTTCTTT.

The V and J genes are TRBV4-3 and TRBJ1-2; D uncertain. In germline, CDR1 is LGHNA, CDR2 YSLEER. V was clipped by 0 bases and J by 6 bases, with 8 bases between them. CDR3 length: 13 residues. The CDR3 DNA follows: TGCGCCAGCAGCCAAGACGGCAAAGATGGCTACACCTTC. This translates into CASSQDGKDGYTF.

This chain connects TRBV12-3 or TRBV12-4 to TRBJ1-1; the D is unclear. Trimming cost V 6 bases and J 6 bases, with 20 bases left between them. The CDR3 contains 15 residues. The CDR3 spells CASSSESGQSAEAFF. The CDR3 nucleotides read TGTGCCAGCAGCTCGGAGTCGGGTCAGAGTGCTGAAGCTTTCTTT.

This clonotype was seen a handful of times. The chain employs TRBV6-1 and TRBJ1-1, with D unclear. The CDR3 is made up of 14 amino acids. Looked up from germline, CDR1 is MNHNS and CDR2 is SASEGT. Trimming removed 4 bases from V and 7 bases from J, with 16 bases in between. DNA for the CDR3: TGTGCCAGCAGTGCACGAGGTAGTCGGAATGAAGCTTTCTTT. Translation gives CASSARGSRNEAFF.

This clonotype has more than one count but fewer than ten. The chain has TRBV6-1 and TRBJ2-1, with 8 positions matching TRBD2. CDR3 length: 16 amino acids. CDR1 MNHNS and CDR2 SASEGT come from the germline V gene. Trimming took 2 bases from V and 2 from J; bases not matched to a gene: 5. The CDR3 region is CASSEFTAGAYNEQFF. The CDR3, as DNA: TGTGCCAGCAGTGAATTTACAGCGGGGGCCTACAATGAGCAGTTCTTC.

Here the CDR3 DNA reads TGCAGTGCTGACAGGGCAGGGGAGCAGTACTTC. It specifies CSADRAGEQYF. This chain links TRBV20-1 with TRBJ2-7; TRBD1 aligns across 7 bases. V gave up 5 bases and J gave up 7 bases; unmatched junction bases: 5. Germline V gene sequence: CDR1 DFQATT, CDR2 SNEGSKA (reference sequence). The CDR3 sequence is 11 residues long.